Listed here are 4 T cell receptor beta chains from one sample, sequenced in a study of blood T cell repertoires in COVID-19. Assay: immunoSEQ multiplex PCR; the TCRdb copy retains only in-frame clones and omits some. Seen here are just over 300,000 clones, about nine tenths observed once, and the top ten hold about 4%. The source material was PBMCs or T cells enriched from blood (not recorded which). The receptor source for this set is a man aged 25-40 years who had recovered from COVID-19.

This clone was seen only once. The V call is TRBV24-1, the J call TRBJ1-1; a weak D match, TRBD1 (5 bases). Germline V gene lookup returns CDR1 KGHDR and CDR2 SFDVKD. V dropped 1 base and J dropped 10 bases, with 21 bases sitting between them. This CDR3 comprises 16 residues. The CDR3 reads CATSDFGTERQPGAFF. The CDR3 DNA reads as TGTGCCACCAGTGATTTCGGCACAGAGAGACAGCCTGGAGCTTTCTTT.

This chain connects TRBV7-8 to TRBJ1-4, with D possibly being TRBD1 (6 bases). The CDR3 contains 15 residues. Germline values: CDR1 SGHVS, CDR2 FQNEAQ. The V end was cut by 5 bases, the J end by 4 bases, with 14 bases between. The CDR3 region has the DNA TGTGCCAGCAGCCGTAATACAGGGCATAATGAAAAACTGTTTTTT. This encodes CASSRNTGHNEKLFF.

The chain employs TRBV9 and TRBJ1-1; 7 bases agree with TRBD1. V was clipped by 6 bases and J by 3 bases; unmatched bases: 5. The CDR3 totals 13 residues. Germline lookup yields CDR1 SGDLS and CDR2 YYNGEE. In DNA form, the CDR3 reads TGTGCCAGCACCCGACAGGGCTACACTGAAGCTTTCTTT. Translated, it gives CASTRQGYTEAFF.

V is TRBV10-2 and J is TRBJ2-1, with a possible D match to TRBD2 (5 bases). The V and J ends lost 6 bases and 8 bases respectively, with 17 bases between them. This CDR3 has 14 residues. CDR1 and CDR2 (germline): WSHSY, SAAADI. In nucleotides, the CDR3 is TGCGCCAGCAGAGCGGTAGCAGAATGGGATGAGCAGTTCTTC. This codes for CASRAVAEWDEQFF.